The clone carrying this TCR beta chain was seen at least ten times. What it recognizes is unknown. Time point meaning: newly diagnosed GD, antithyroid drugs for less than 3 months. PBMCs provided the RNA from which the TCR library was made. This specimen comes from a study of regulatory T cells in long-lasting Graves disease. Study information: Patients with new Graves' disease had used antithyroid drugs below 3 months. Study outcomes and limitations: Few sampled subjects may have lowered accuracy. Patients with persistent Graves' had lower TCR diversity than newly diagnosed patients.

Trimming shortened V by 2 bases and J by 8 bases, and 18 bases separated the two germline ends. The CDR3 totals 15 residues. Assembly of TCR beta libraries relied on iRepertoire HTBI primers together with Arm-PCR of CDR3 regions. TCRdb analysed the multiplex PCR reads with MiXCR anew, one entry per CDR3 protein. The top ten hold about 10% of the sample, which has roughly 430,000 distinct CDR3 sequences, over 15% seen once. These data were also filed under a second study, of T cells in Graves' hyperthyroidism and ophthalmopathy. From that report: Uncontrolled infection, other autoimmune disease, pregnancy or lactation barred patients from enrollment.

The chain joins TRBV12-3 or TRBV12-4 to TRBJ1-2; D is possibly TRBD1 (6 bases). This sample comprised peripheral blood mononuclear cells (PBMCs), obtained at new diagnosis, from a patient treated with antithyroid drugs. The TCR was taken from a woman aged 30 to 39 with Graves disease. This CDR3 is CASSLLGTRKLGYTF. The CDR3 DNA is TGTGCCAGCAGTTTATTAGGGACAAGAAAGCTCGGCTACACCTTC.